Listed here are 15 T cell receptor beta chains from one sample, sequenced in a study of cytomegalovirus exposure and HLA in healthy donors. 60 Vbeta and 13 Jbeta primers were used in PCR. Profiling relied on immunoSEQ multiplex PCR, and the TCRdb table lists in-frame clones only, not all of them. The sample consists of approximately 200,000 clones, just under 75% of them appearing once. The sequenced sample consisted of PBMCs. These receptors were collected from a woman aged 30 to 39 in good health and CMV-seropositive.

This clone was seen only a few times. The V call is TRBV2, the J call TRBJ2-3; D not resolved. The CDR3 contains 14 residues. The germline CDR1 and CDR2 sequences are SNHLY and FYNNEI. V dropped 1 base and J dropped 2 bases, with 7 bases sitting between them. In nucleotides, the CDR3 is TGTGCCAGCAGTGAAGTAGTTTACACAGATACGCAGTATTTT. This encodes CASSEVVYTDTQYF.

V gene TRBV11-2 combines with J gene TRBJ2-7, with TRBD2 as a possible D gene (7 bases). Per germline, CDR1 SGHAT and CDR2 FQNNGV. Trimming cost V 4 bases and J 0 bases, with 25 bases left between them. CDR3 length: 19 amino acids. The CDR3 loop reads CASSSRGGGASLISYEQYF. Written as DNA, the CDR3 is TGTGCCAGCAGCTCCCGAGGGGGAGGGGCCTCCCTAATCTCCTACGAGCAGTACTTC.

V and J are TRBV27 and TRBJ2-7; possible D gene TRBD2, 6 bases. Looked up from germline, CDR1 is MNHEY and CDR2 is SMNVEV (reference sequence). Between the trimmed V and J ends, which lost 6 bases and 2 bases, there was a span of 17 bases. This CDR3 is built from 15 residues. CDR3 loop: CASRDRRGNTYEQYF. For the CDR3, the DNA is TGTGCCAGCAGGGATAGGAGGGGTAACACCTACGAGCAGTACTTC.

V and J are TRBV9 and TRBJ2-1; D unclear. Trimming took off 0 bases at V and 4 bases at J, with 11 bases between the two ends. The CDR3 covers 15 residues. CDR1 is SGDLS, CDR2 YYNGEE, per germline. Here the CDR3 DNA reads TGTGCCAGCAGCGTAGACCTAGAGTTATACAATGAGCAGTTCTTC. Translated, it gives CASSVDLELYNEQFF.

This chain uses TRBV6-1 with TRBJ2-7; D is perhaps TRBD1 (6 bases). Germline lookup yields CDR1 MNHNS and CDR2 SASEGT. CDR3 length: 13 amino acids. V dropped 5 bases and J dropped 2 bases, with 10 bases sitting between them. Here the CDR3 DNA reads TGTGCCAGCAGTAGGGGGACAACCTACGAGCAGTACTTC. It yields the protein CASSRGTTYEQYF.

The V and J genes are TRBV28 and TRBJ1-5, with 10 bases lining up with TRBD1. V lost 5 bases and J lost 3; bases outside the gene matches: 4. This CDR3 has 15 amino acids. The V gene's germline CDR1 is MDHEN and CDR2 SYDVKM. The CDR3: CASSLDRGTNQPQHF. The CDR3 DNA is TGTGCCAGCAGTCTGGACAGGGGGACCAATCAGCCCCAGCATTTT.

The V gene is TRBV7-2, the J gene TRBJ2-1, with TRBD2 matching over 7 bases. With 1 base clipped from V and 1 base from J, the junction kept 4 bases outside the gene matches. The CDR3 length is 16 residues. CDR1 SGHTA and CDR2 FQGNSA come from the germline V gene. Here the CDR3 DNA reads TGTGCCAGCAGCTTAGAGGGTAGCGGGTCCTACAATGAGCAGTTCTTC. Its protein is CASSLEGSGSYNEQFF.

V gene TRBV27 combines with J gene TRBJ2-7, with D perhaps matching TRBD2 (6 bases). Per the germline V gene, CDR1 is MNHEY and CDR2 is SMNVEV (reference sequence). V shed 5 bases and J shed 4 bases, with 15 bases lying between them. The CDR3 spans 14 residues. DNA of the CDR3: TGTGCCAGCAGTCCCCAGGGACTCCTGTACGAGCAGTACTTC. It translates to CASSPQGLLYEQYF.

This chain joins TRBV28 and TRBJ1-1; the match to TRBD1 covers 8 bases. The CDR3 spans 13 residues. Germline V gives CDR1 MDHEN, CDR2 SYDVKM. The V gene end was trimmed by 6 bases and the J gene end by 7 bases; junction bases not matched to a gene: 7. The CDR3 DNA sequence: TGTGCCAGCAGGCGGACAGGGACAGGTGAAGCTTTCTTT. This sequence encodes CASRRTGTGEAFF. The full variable domain, rest sourced from reference TRBV28 and TRBJ1-1, is DVKVTQSSRYLVKRTGEKVFLECVQDMDHENMFWYRQDPGLGLRLIYFSYDVKMKEKGDIPEGYSVSREKKERFSLILESASTNQTSMYLCASRRTGTGEAFFGQGTRLTVV.

The chain employs TRBV10-3 and TRBJ1-3; possibly TRBD1 for D (5 bases). Germline assignment: CDR1 ENHRY and CDR2 SYGVKD. The CDR3 has 14 amino acids. The V gene lost 3 bases and the J gene lost 10 bases, with 16 bases spanning the gap. The CDR3 nucleotides read TGTGCCATCAGTGAATCCGGGACTTTAGGGACCATATATTTT. Protein sequence: CAISESGTLGTIYF.

V and J are TRBV11-3 and TRBJ2-2, with 9 positions matching TRBD1. Per the germline V gene, CDR1 is SGHNT and CDR2 is YENEEA. J lost 7 bases, V lost 6 bases, and 15 bases had no gene match. This CDR3 has 17 residues. DNA for the CDR3: TGTGCCAGCAGTTCCGCGGCCGGGACAGGGTACGTCGGGGAGCTGTTTTTT. As protein: CASSSAAGTGYVGELFF. Variable domain in full (rest from reference TRBV11-3 and TRBJ2-2): EAGVVQSPRYKIIEKKQPVAFWCNPISGHNTLYWYLQNLGQGPELLIRYENEEAVDDSQLPKDRFSAERLKGVDSTLKIQPAELGDSAVYLCASSSAAGTGYVGELFFGEGSRLTVL.

This sequence joins TRBV2 and TRBJ2-5; D perhaps matches TRBD1 (6 bases). The ends were cut back, 6 bases at V and 2 bases at J, with 13 bases in the middle. Per germline, CDR1 SNHLY and CDR2 FYNNEI. This CDR3 has 14 residues. The CDR3 DNA reads as TGTGCCAGCAGGGTAGACAGGCTACAAGAGACCCAGTACTTC. It yields the protein CASRVDRLQETQYF.

The chain links TRBV6-1 to TRBJ2-5; perhaps TRBD2 as D (5 bases). The tail of the sequence fits TRBJ2-7 better, so the J call may be wrong. The CDR3 totals 16 residues. Germline loops: CDR1 MNHNS, CDR2 SASEGT. CDR3 DNA: TGTGCCAGCAGTGAAATCCTAGCCCAGAGCTCCTACGAGCAGTACTTC. Its protein is CASSEILAQSSYEQYF.

V usage is TRBV27 and J usage is TRBJ2-5; D gene unclear. V lost 2 bases, J lost 5 bases, and 12 bases lay in between. CDR3 length: 14 amino acids. Germline V lookup: CDR1 MNHEY, CDR2 SMNVEV (reference sequence). The CDR3 sequence is CASSLNSPPETQYF. CDR3 sequence (DNA): TGTGCCAGCAGTTTAAATAGCCCACCGGAGACCCAGTACTTC.

This clone has just one count. This sequence joins TRBV6-5 and TRBJ2-7, with D tentatively TRBD1 (6 bases). Deletions cut 6 bases from V and 2 bases from J, with 11 bases between. Germline loops: CDR1 MNHEY, CDR2 SVGAGI. The CDR3 is made up of 13 amino acids. The CDR3 spells CASRPGHPYEQYF. The DNA for the CDR3 is TGTGCCAGCAGACCGGGACACCCCTACGAGCAGTACTTC.